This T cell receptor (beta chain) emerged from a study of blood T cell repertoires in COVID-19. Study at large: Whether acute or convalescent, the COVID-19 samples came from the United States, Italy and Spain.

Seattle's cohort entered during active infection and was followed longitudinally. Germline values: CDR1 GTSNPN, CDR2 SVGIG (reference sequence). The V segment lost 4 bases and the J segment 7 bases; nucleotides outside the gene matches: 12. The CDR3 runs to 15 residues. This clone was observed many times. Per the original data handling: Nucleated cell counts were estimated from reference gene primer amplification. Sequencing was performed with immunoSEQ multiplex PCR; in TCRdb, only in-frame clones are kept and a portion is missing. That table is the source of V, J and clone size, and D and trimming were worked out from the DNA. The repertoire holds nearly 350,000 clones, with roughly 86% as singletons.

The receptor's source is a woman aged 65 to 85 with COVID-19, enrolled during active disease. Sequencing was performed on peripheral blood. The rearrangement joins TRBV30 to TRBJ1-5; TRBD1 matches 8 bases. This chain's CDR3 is CAWTLGDRREQPQHF. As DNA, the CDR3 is TGTGCCTGGACCCTAGGGGACAGGCGAGAACAGCCCCAGCATTTT.